The clone carrying this T cell receptor (delta chain) was detected only a few times. What it binds is not known. TCR cDNA was made from PBMC RNA with gamma- and delta-chain-specific primers. TCRdb re-called clones from the RT-PCR reads using CATT. The table records 1,500 or so delta-chain clones, 21% of them present only once. The V end was cut by 5 bases, the J end by 0 bases, with 34 bases between. CDR3 length equals 22 residues. The germline gives CDR1 TSWWSYY, CDR2 QGS. These data belong to a study of delta chains in infants with herpesvirus infections. About the study: Infants in Uganda were tracked from birth through primary CMV infection. Whole-study findings and limits: No race- or environment-matched controls existed, and samples were few. The public clonotype appeared only at the first post-infection time point. Later infection age appeared linked to lower public-clonotype frequency among Vdelta1 cells.

The sequenced sample was peripheral blood, obtained at time point 2 of longitudinal follow-up. V is TRDV1 and J is TRDJ1; D is perhaps TRDD3 (6 bases). This sequence was found in a human donor who was a Ugandan infant, either HIV-exposed or HIV-unexposed (not recorded which). The CDR3 DNA reads TGTGCTCTTGGGTCCAAGGCTACCCCCCTTGACTCGGGGGGAATGTACACCGATAAACTCATCTTT. Translated, it gives CALGSKATPLDSGGMYTDKLIF.